The present TCR beta chain was sequenced within a study of CD8 T cells in ankylosing spondylitis. General observations from the study: A motif of eight highly homologous TCR beta variants was seen as apparently characteristic of ankylosing spondylitis blood. As reported, disease-linked clones showed significant enrichment in matched ankylosing spondylitis synovial fluid. As for the disease-linked clones, they showed a CD8+ phenotype and occurred at relatively low frequencies in peripheral blood.

This clonotype was seen ten or more times. Its matching antigen is unknown. Germline-derived CDR1 and CDR2 are SGHRS and YFSETQ. The CDR3 sequence is 13 residues long. The V end lost 1 base, the J end lost 4 bases, and 8 bases lay between the germline ends. Quantitative molecular-barcoded 5'-RACE generated the TCR beta libraries. Using its own MiXCR run on the 5' RACE reads, TCRdb lists one record per CDR3 protein. The table includes some 340,000 distinct CDR3 sequences, approximately 15% detected once. This TCR was recovered from a male donor with ankylosing spondylitis or in good health (not recorded which). The chain couples TRBV5-1 to TRBJ2-5, with D unresolved. Source material: blood, either unsorted or a sorted T cell fraction (not recorded which). CDR3 protein: CASSLRLGETQYF. The CDR3 coding sequence is TGCGCCAGCAGCTTGCGACTTGGAGAGACCCAGTACTTC.